The source of this T cell receptor beta chain is a study of human T cells and chemical hapten exposure. Overall study: Sensitization applied 2% DPC to around 2 cm by around 2 cm of upper inner arm skin.

Germline assignment: CDR1 MNHEY and CDR2 SMNVEV (reference sequence). V trimming: 4 bases; J trimming: 10 bases; junction bases outside the gene matches: 12. This CDR3 is built from 14 residues. General observations from the study: Controls formed significantly fewer large CDR3 similarity clusters than expanded TCRs did. Correlating positively with patch test score were the PT1 expanded TCR counts.

Individual cDNA molecules in this library carried unique molecular identifiers. TCRdb independently ran MiXCR on the RACE reads; one entry per CDR3 protein. Of tens of thousands of distinct CDR3 sequences listed, more than 8% were seen once; the top ten hold 2.5% to 3.5%. Ten or more counts support this clonotype. Its antigen is not identified. The time point denotes: patch test 1, 2 weeks after DPC sensitization. Specified treatment: therapeutic diphenylcyclopropenone sensitization with weekly scalp DPC. This chain links TRBV27 with TRBJ1-1, with 7 bases aligning to TRBD1. The source was whole blood, collected in connection with sensitization to the hapten diphenylcyclopropenone (DPC). This clonotype originated in a woman aged 40-49 years with alopecia areata. Some clones in this sample may be carry-over from other donors' samples. CDR3 in amino acids: CASSSRDREGRAFF. The CDR3 nucleotides read TGTGCCAGCAGTTCCCGTGACAGGGAAGGGAGAGCTTTCTTT.